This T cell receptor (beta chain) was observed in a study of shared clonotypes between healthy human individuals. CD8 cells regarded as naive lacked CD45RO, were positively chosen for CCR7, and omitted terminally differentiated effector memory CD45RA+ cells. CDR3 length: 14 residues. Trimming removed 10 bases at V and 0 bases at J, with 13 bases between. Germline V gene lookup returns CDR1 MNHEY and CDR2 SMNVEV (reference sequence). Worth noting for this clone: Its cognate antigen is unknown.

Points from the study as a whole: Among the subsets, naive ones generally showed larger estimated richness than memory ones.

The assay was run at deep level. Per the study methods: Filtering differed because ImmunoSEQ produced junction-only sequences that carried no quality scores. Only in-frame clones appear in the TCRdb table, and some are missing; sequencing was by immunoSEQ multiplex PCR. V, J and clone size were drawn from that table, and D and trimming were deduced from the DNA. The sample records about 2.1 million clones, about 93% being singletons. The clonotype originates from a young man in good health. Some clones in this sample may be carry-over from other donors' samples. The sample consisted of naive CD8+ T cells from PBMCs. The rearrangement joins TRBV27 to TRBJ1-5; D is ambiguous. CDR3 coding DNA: TGTGCCACGCAGTCGGAATATAGCAATCAGCCCCAGCATTTT. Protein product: CATQSEYSNQPQHF.